The 9 T cell receptor beta chains listed next were all sequenced from one sample in a study of blood T cell repertoires in COVID-19. Generated by immunoSEQ multiplex PCR, the TCRdb table keeps only in-frame clones and is missing some. The sample contains some 80,000 clones, 65% to 85% of which appear only once. The sequenced sample was peripheral blood. Every receptor here comes from a man aged 60 to 75 with active or convalescent COVID-19.

CDR3 loop: CASSFPWTGWAFF. CDR3 sequence (DNA): TGTGCCAGCAGTTTTCCCTGGACAGGGTGGGCTTTCTTT. This rearrangement joins TRBV12-3 or TRBV12-4 to TRBJ1-1, with 8 bases fitting TRBD1. Trimming at V came to 3 bases and at J to 11 bases, leaving 8 bases not matched to a gene. The CDR3 is made up of 13 amino acids.

This clone was recorded only once. This sequence joins TRBV19 and TRBJ1-1; TRBD1 might be the D (6 bases). Germline V CDR1 and CDR2: LNHDA, SQIVND (reference sequence). V was clipped by 8 bases and J by 5 bases, with 21 bases between them. The length of the CDR3 is 15 residues. As DNA, the CDR3 is TGTGCCAGTCGGGGGGTGTGGGGGGCTGATACTGAAGCTTTCTTT. It codes for CASRGVWGADTEAFF.

The chain has TRBV7-2 and TRBJ2-2, with 9 bases aligning to TRBD1. Germline CDR1 and CDR2: SGHTA and FQGNSA. This CDR3 spans 14 amino acids. The J segment lost 6 bases and the V segment lost 8 bases, leaving 7 bases of the junction unmatched. The CDR3 sequence is CASPGTGRAGELFF. In DNA form, the CDR3 reads TGTGCCAGCCCCGGGACAGGGCGCGCCGGGGAGCTGTTTTTT.

The chain joins TRBV7-6 to TRBJ2-7, with 9 bases that match TRBD1. From germline, CDR1 is SGHVS and CDR2 FNYEAQ. After removal of 1 base from V and 2 bases from J, the junction contained 3 bases not matched to a gene. The CDR3 contains 15 residues. The CDR3 nucleotides read TGTGCCAGCAGCTTAGAGGACAGGGGCCCCTACGAGCAGTACTTC. It is translated as CASSLEDRGPYEQYF.

A few counts support this clone. This chain uses TRBV7-3 with TRBJ2-7, with 10 bases matching TRBD2. CDR1 SGHTA and CDR2 FQGTGA come from the germline V gene. CDR3 length: 15 residues. The junction had 5 bases not matched to a gene; V was cut back by 4 bases and J by 2 bases. CDR3 loop: CASSYLAGATYEQYF. The CDR3 region has the DNA TGTGCCAGCAGCTATCTAGCGGGGGCTACCTACGAGCAGTACTTC. The entire variable domain, with the rest obtained from reference TRBV7-3 and TRBJ2-7, is as follows: GAGVSQTPSNKVTEKGKYVELRCDPISGHTALYWYRQSLGQGPEFLIYFQGTGAADDSGLPNDRFFAVRPEGSVSTLKIQRTERGDSAVYLCASSYLAGATYEQYFGPGTRLTVT.

This chain uses TRBV19 with TRBJ1-2; tentative D call: TRBD1 (5 bases). Germline lookup yields CDR1 LNHDA and CDR2 SQIVND (reference sequence). This CDR3 has 14 amino acids. The V and J ends lost 5 bases and 0 bases respectively, with 10 bases between them. The DNA for the CDR3 is TGTGCCAGTAGTGCCAGGGATTCTAACTATGGCTACACCTTC. This encodes CASSARDSNYGYTF.

As DNA, the CDR3 is TGTGCCAGCAGTTACTCAGAAGGTAGCGGGGGGTACGAGCAGTACTTC. Amino acid sequence: CASSYSEGSGGYEQYF. The chain couples TRBV6-2 or TRBV6-3 to TRBJ2-7, with 10 bases lining up with TRBD2. This CDR3 spans 16 amino acids. Per the germline V gene, CDR1 is MNHEY and CDR2 is SVGEGT. V lost 0 bases, J lost 4 bases, and 6 bases stayed unmatched.

The CDR3 region is CASSTPPGEAFF. The CDR3 DNA follows: TGTGCCAGCAGCACCCCGCCGGGGGAGGCTTTCTTT. This chain connects TRBV7-2 to TRBJ1-1, with D possibly being TRBD1 (5 bases). Germline V gene data show CDR1 as SGHTA and CDR2 as FQGNSA. There are 12 residues in the CDR3. Trimming removed 5 bases at V and 11 bases at J, with 15 bases between. The full variable domain, its missing parts supplied by reference TRBV7-2 and TRBJ1-1, is GAGVSQSPSNKVTEKGKDVELRCDPISGHTALYWYRQSLGQGLEFLIYFQGNSAPDKSGLPSDRFSAERTGGSVSTLTIQRTQQEDSAVYLCASSTPPGEAFFGQGTRLTVV.

The rearrangement uses TRBV28 and TRBJ2-7, with TRBD1 matching over 10 bases. CDR1 is MDHEN, CDR2 SYDVKM, per germline. V trimming: 3 bases; J trimming: 6 bases; junction bases outside the gene matches: 8. This CDR3 spans 15 amino acids. CDR3 bases: TGTGCCAGCAGTTTGGGTTCGACAGGGGGCGTCGAGCAGTACTTC. Its translation: CASSLGSTGGVEQYF.